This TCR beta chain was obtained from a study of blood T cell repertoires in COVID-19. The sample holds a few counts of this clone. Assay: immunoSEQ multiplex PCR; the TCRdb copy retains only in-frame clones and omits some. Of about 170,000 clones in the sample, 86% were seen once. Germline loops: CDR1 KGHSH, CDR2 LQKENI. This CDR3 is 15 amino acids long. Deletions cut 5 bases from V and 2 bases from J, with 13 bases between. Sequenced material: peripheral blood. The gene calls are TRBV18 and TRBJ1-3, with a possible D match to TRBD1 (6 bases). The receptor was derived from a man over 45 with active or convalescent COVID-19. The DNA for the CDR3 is TGTGCCAGCTCAGGCTCTGGGGGCACTGGAAACACCATATATTTT. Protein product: CASSGSGGTGNTIYF.